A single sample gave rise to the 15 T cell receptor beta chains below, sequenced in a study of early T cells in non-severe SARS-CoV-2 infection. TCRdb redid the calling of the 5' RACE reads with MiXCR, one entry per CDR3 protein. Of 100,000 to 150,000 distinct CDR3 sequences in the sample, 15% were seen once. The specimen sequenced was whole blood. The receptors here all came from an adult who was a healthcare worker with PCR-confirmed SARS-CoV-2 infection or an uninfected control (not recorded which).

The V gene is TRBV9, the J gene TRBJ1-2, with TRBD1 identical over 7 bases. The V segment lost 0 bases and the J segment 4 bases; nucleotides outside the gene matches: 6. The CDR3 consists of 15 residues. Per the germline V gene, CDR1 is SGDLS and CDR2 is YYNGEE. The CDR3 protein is CASSVATGVGYGYTF. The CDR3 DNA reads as TGTGCCAGCAGCGTAGCTACAGGGGTTGGCTATGGCTACACCTTC.

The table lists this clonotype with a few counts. CDR3 coding DNA: TGTGCCAGCAACCAAGGATCCAGGGGGCAGCCCCAGCATTTT. Amino acid sequence: CASNQGSRGQPQHF. V usage is TRBV12-3 or TRBV12-4 and J usage is TRBJ1-5; 7 bases agree with TRBD1. V shed 7 bases and J 7 bases; nucleotides not matched to a gene: 10. There are 14 residues in the CDR3.

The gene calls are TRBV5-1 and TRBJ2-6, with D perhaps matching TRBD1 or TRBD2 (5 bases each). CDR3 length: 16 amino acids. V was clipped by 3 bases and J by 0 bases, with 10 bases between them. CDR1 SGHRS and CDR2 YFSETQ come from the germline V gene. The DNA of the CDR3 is TGCGCCAGCAGCTCCGGGACGCCCTCTGGGGCCAACGTCCTGACTTTC. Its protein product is CASSSGTPSGANVLTF.

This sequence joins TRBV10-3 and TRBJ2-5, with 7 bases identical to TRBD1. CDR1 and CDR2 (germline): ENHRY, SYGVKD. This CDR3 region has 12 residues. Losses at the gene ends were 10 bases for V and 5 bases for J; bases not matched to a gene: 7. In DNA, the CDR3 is TGTGCCACCCGGACAGGAGAGGAGACCCAGTACTTC. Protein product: CATRTGEETQYF.

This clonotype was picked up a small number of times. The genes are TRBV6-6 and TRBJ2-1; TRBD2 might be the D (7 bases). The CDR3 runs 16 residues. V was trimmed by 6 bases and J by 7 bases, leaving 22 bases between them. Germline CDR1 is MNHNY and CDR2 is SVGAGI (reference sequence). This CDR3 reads CASRNREGMGRNEQFF. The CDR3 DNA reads TGTGCCAGCAGAAACAGGGAGGGGATGGGAAGGAATGAGCAGTTCTTC.

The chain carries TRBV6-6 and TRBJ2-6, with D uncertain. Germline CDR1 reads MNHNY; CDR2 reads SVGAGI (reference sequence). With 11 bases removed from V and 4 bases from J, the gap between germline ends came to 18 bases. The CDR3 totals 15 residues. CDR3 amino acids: CAAQRDKAGANVLTF. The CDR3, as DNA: TGTGCCGCGCAGAGAGATAAGGCGGGGGCCAACGTCCTGACTTTC.

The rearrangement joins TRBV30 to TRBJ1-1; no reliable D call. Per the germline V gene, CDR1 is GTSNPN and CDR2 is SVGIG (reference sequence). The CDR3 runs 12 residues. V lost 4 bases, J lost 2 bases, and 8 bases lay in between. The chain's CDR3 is CAWTPFNTEAFF. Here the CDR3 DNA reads TGTGCCTGGACCCCCTTTAACACTGAAGCTTTCTTT. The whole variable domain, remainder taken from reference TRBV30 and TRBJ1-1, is SQTIHQWPATLVQPVGSPLSLECTVEGTSNPNLYWYRQAAGRGLQLLFYSVGIGQISSEVPQNLSASRPQDRQFILSSKKLLLSDSGFYLCAWTPFNTEAFFGQGTRLTVV.

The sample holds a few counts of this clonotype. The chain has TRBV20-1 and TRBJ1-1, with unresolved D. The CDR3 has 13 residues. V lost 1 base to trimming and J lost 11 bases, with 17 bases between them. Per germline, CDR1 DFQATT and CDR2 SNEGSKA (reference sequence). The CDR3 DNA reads TGCAGTGCTAGAGCCTCCCAGAGCCAGAGGGCTTTCTTT. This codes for CSARASQSQRAFF.

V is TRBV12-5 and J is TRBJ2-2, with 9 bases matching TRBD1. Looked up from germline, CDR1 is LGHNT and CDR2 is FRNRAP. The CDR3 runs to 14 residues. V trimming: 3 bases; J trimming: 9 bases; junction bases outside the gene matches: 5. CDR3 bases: TGTGCTAGTGGTTTTCGTACAGGGGGCCGGGAGCTGTTTTTT. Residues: CASGFRTGGRELFF.

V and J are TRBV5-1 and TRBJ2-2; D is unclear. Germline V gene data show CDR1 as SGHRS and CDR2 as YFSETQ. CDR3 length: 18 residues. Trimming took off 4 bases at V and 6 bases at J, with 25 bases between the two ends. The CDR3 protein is CASSRLPIAGELAGELFF. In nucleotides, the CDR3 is TGCGCCAGCAGCAGGCTCCCTATCGCAGGCGAACTGGCCGGGGAGCTGTTTTTT.

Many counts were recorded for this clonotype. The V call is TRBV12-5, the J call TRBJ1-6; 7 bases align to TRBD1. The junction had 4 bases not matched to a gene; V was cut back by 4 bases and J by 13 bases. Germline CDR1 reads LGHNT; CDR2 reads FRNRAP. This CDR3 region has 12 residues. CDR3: CASGSTGAPLHF. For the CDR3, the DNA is TGTGCTAGTGGTTCTACAGGGGCCCCCCTCCACTTT.

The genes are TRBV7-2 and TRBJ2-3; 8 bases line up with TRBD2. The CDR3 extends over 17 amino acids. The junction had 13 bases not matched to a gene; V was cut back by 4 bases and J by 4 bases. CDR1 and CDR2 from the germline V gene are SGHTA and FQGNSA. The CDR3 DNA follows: TGTGCCAGCAGCTCAAACTTCTTCCAGCGGGGGTCAGATACGCAGTATTTT. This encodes CASSSNFFQRGSDTQYF.

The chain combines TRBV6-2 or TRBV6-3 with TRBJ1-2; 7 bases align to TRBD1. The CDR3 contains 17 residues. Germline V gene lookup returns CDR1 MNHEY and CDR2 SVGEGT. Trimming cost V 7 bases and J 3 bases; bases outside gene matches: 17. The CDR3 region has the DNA TGTGCCAGCACCATGAACAAGCCTTCGGGACAGTACTATGGCTACACCTTC. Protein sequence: CASTMNKPSGQYYGYTF.

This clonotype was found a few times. In DNA form, the CDR3 reads TGTGCCAGCAAGAGGGCCGACCATGAAAAACTGTTTTTT. Translating gives CASKRADHEKLFF. The rearrangement uses TRBV12-3 or TRBV12-4 and TRBJ1-4; D remains ambiguous. The CDR3 is made up of 13 amino acids. Trimming took off 7 bases at V and 6 bases at J, with 12 bases between the two ends.

In DNA, the CDR3 is TGTGCCAGCAGTGAATCAGGGCACGGTGGCTACACCTTC. Encoded protein: CASSESGHGGYTF. J is TRBJ1-2 and V is TRBV6-4; tentative D call: TRBD1 (5 bases). The ends were cut back, 3 bases at V and 7 bases at J, with 12 bases in the middle. The CDR3 length is 13 residues. Germline V gene lookup returns CDR1 MRHNA and CDR2 SNTAGT.